This T cell receptor (beta chain) was observed in a study of T cell repertoires in cytomegalovirus infection. This clonotype was detected many times. No antigen is known for it. MiXCR, run by TCRdb on the reads, gives a single entry per CDR3 protein. The sample carries some 200,000 distinct CDR3 sequences, about a tenth recorded once. V was clipped by 2 bases and J by 6 bases, with 17 bases between them. Germline CDR1 SGHVS, CDR2 FNYEAQ. The CDR3 totals 15 residues. Study-wide points: The ex vivo response showed dominance by HLA-C-restricted CMV-specific TCR beta clonotypes. Identification of carriers of CMV plus the relevant HLA was achieved through cumulative public TCR beta family frequency.

This TCR was recovered from a human donor in good health (CMV status not recorded). Some clones in this sample may be carry-over from other donors' samples. The J gene is TRBJ2-7, the V gene TRBV7-6; no definite D call. Sequencing input: PBMCs. The CDR3 spells CASSLQHGPSGEQYF. CDR3 nucleotides: TGTGCCAGCAGCTTACAACATGGACCTTCGGGCGAGCAGTACTTC.